This T cell receptor beta chain emerged from a study of T cells in Graves' hyperthyroidism and ophthalmopathy. Looked up from germline, CDR1 is MGHRA and CDR2 is YSYEKL. The V end lost 1 base, the J end lost 11 bases, and 6 bases lay between the germline ends. The CDR3 spans 11 residues. This clonotype appeared a few times. Amplification yielded TCR beta CDR3 regions, with RNA transcripts as the source. Carried out on the TCR CDR3, a first-round RT-PCR used the HTBI primer set. Each CDR3 protein is one row after TCRdb ran MiXCR on the multiplex PCR reads. This sample carries fewer than 700,000 distinct CDR3 sequences, under 20% of them seen once, and the ten largest clones take roughly 15%. Among ophthalmopathy patients, the Clinical Activity Score reached at least 3, the NOSPECS grade reached at least 4, and duration remained under 3 months. Diagnoses used clinical symptoms, serum thyroxine and TRAb, thyroid ultrasound and orbital computed tomography.

V is TRBV4-1 and J is TRBJ1-5; D ambiguous. This clonotype originated in a woman younger than 35 with Graves' ophthalmopathy. Material for sequencing was blood. The CDR3 protein is CASSQGGAQHF. The CDR3 bases are TGCGCCAGCAGCCAAGGTGGGGCCCAGCATTTT.